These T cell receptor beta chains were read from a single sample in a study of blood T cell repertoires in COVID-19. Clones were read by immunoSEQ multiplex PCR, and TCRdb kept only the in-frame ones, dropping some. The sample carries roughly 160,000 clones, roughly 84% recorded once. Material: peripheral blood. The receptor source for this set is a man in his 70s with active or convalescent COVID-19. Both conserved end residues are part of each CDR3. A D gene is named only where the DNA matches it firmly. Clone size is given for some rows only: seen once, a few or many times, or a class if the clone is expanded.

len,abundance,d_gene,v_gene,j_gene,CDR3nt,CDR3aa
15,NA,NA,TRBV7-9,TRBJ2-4,TGTGCCAGCAGCTTAGGGTCGCAGGGGATAAACATTCAGTACTTC,CASSLGSQGINIQYF
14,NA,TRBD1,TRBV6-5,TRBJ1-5,TGTGCCAGCAGGTTGGGACAGGGGCGTCAGCCCCAGCATTTT,CASRLGQGRQPQHF
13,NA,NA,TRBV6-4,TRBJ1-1,TGTGCCAGCAGCCTACAGATGAACACTGAAGCTTTCTTT,CASSLQMNTEAFF
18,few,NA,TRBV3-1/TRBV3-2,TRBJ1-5,TGTGCCAGCAGCCAATACCCCTCGACAGGCCATAGCAATCAGCCCCAGCATTTT,CASSQYPSTGHSNQPQHF
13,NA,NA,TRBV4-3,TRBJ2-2,TGCGCCAGCAGCCAAGATGTCTCCCGGGAGCTGTTTTTT,CASSQDVSRELFF
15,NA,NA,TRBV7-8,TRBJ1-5,TGTGCCAGCAGCTCCTGGACATATAGCAATCAGCCCCAGCATTTT,CASSSWTYSNQPQHF
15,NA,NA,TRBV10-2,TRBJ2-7,TGCGCCAGCAGTGAGTCAGGGGGAATTCCCTACGAGCAGTACTTC,CASSESGGIPYEQYF
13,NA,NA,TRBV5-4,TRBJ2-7,TGTGCCAGCAGCTATCTAGGAGCCTACGAGCAGTACTTC,CASSYLGAYEQYF
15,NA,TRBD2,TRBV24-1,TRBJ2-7,TGTGCCACCAGTGACAGGGTAGCGGGAGCCTACGAGCAGTACTTC,CATSDRVAGAYEQYF
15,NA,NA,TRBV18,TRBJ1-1,TGTGCCAGCTCACGTGGGTCGGGGGGCGGCACTGAAGCTTTCTTT,CASSRGSGGGTEAFF
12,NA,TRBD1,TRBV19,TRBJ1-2,TGTGCCAGTAATGACAGGGACTATGGCTACACCTTC,CASNDRDYGYTF
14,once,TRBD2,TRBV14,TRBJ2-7,TGTGCCAGCAGCCAAGAACTAGCGGCTCTCGAGCAGTACTTC,CASSQELAALEQYF
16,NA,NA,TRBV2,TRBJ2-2,TGTGCCAGCAGCGGGCACGCGGGGACGAACACCGGGGAGCTGTTTTTT,CASSGHAGTNTGELFF
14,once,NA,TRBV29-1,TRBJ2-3,TGCAGCGTTGAAGATCGTAGCAGCCCAGATACGCAGTATTTT,CSVEDRSSPDTQYF
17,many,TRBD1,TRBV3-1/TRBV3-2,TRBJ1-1,TGTGCCAGCAGCCAAGATCTGCGGGACAGGGTCGTTACTGAAGCTTTCTTT,CASSQDLRDRVVTEAFF
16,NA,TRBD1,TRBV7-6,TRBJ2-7,TGTGCCAGCAGCGGGACAGGGGGTATTTTGGTTTACGAGCAGTACTTC,CASSGTGGILVYEQYF
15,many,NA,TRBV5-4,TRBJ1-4,TGTGCCAGCAGCCCCGGGGGAAGCTCGAGTGAAAAACTGTTTTTT,CASSPGGSSSEKLFF
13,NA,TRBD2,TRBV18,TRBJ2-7,TGTGCCAGCTCGGGACTAGCTACCTACGAGCAGTACTTC,CASSGLATYEQYF
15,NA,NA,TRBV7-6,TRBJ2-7,TGTGCCAGCAGCTACGAGGCGGGTTACCCCTACGAGCAGTACTTC,CASSYEAGYPYEQYF
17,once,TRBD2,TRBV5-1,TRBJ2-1,TGCGCCAGCAGCTTTAGCGGGAGGTTCCTATCCTACAATGAGCAGTTCTTC,CASSFSGRFLSYNEQFF
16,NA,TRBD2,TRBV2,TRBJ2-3,TGTGCCAGCAGGAGGACTAGCGGAAGTAGCACAGATACGCAGTATTTT,CASRRTSGSSTDTQYF
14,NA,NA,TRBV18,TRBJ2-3,TGTGCCAGCCGAGGACAAGTAGTTGCAGATACGCAGTATTTT,CASRGQVVADTQYF
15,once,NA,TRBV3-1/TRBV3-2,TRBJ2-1,TGTGCCAGCAGCTCAAGGAGAAGCTCCTACAATGAGCAGTTCTTC,CASSSRRSSYNEQFF
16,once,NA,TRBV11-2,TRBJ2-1,TGTGCCAGCAGCTTAAGGCCGGGGAGCTCCTACAATGAGCAGTTCTTC,CASSLRPGSSYNEQFF
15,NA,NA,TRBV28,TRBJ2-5,TGTGCCAGCAGCTCCGGGACTCGCCATGGTGGGACCCAGTACTTC,CASSSGTRHGGTQYF
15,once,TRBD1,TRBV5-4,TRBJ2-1,TGTGCCAGCAGCTTCCATCCGGGACAGGGGAATGAGCAGTTCTTC,CASSFHPGQGNEQFF
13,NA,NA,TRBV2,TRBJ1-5,TGTGCCAGCAGTTACGACAGCGATCAGCCCCAGCATTTT,CASSYDSDQPQHF
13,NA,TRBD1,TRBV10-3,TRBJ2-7,TGTGCCATCAGTGGGGACAGGGGTGGCGAGCAGTACTTC,CAISGDRGGEQYF
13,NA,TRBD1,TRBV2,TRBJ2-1,TGTGCCAGTCGGACAGGGTTGGGACTTGAGCAGTTCTTC,CASRTGLGLEQFF
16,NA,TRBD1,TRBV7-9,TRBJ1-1,TGTGCCAGCAGCCGGTGGACAGGCCCATCGGATACTGAAGCTTTCTTT,CASSRWTGPSDTEAFF
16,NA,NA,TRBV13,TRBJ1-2,TGTGCCAGCAGCTTAGTTGTGTCAGGGTGGAACTATGGCTACACCTTC,CASSLVVSGWNYGYTF
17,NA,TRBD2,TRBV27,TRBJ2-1,TGTGCCAGCAGTTTAGCGGGAGGGCCGAGCTCCTACAATGAGCAGTTCTTC,CASSLAGGPSSYNEQFF
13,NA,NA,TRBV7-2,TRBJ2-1,TGTGCCAGCAGCCTGCAAGGGGGGGATGAGCAGTTCTTC,CASSLQGGDEQFF
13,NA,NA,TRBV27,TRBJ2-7,TGTGCCAGCAGTGAAGGGGTGGCCTACGAGCAGTACTTC,CASSEGVAYEQYF
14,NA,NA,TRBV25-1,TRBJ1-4,TGTGCCAGCAGTCGGGACACCTATAATGAAAAACTGTTTTTT,CASSRDTYNEKLFF
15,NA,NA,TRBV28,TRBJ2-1,TGTGCCAGCAGCTCTAAGCGGACGCCATTGGATGAGCAGTTCTTC,CASSSKRTPLDEQFF
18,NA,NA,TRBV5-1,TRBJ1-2,TGCGCCAGCAGCTTGGAAGGGGTTGGGGTGTTGAAAAGTAATGGCTACACCTTC,CASSLEGVGVLKSNGYTF
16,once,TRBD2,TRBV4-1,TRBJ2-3,TGCGCCAGCAGCCAAGCACTAGCGGGAGGAACAGATACGCAGTATTTT,CASSQALAGGTDTQYF
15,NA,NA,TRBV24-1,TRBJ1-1,TGTGCCACCAGTGATTACAGGGCTGGGAACACTGAAGCTTTCTTT,CATSDYRAGNTEAFF
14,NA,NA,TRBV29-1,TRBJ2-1,TGCAGCGGGTCTAGGGGGAGCTCCTACAATGAGCAGTTCTTC,CSGSRGSSYNEQFF
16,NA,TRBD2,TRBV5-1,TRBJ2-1,TGCGCCAGCAGCAGGCTAGCGGGTATCTCCTACAATGAGCAGTTCTTC,CASSRLAGISYNEQFF
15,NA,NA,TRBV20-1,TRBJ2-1,TGCAGTGCTAGTTTTGGACTACCAGTGTACAATGAGCAGTTCTTC,CSASFGLPVYNEQFF
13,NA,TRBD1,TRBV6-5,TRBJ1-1,TGTGCCAGCAGTTACCGCGACAGGGTTGGGGCTTTCTTT,CASSYRDRVGAFF
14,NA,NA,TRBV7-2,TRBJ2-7,TGTGCCAGCAGCTTAGGGCTAGCGAACTACGAGCAGTACTTC,CASSLGLANYEQYF
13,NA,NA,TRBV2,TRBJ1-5,TGTGCCAGCAGCGCCACAGGGCTCCAGCCCCAGCATTTT,CASSATGLQPQHF
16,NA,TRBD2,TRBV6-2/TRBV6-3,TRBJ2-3,TGTGCCAGCAGTTACCCGGCGGGGGGGCGCACAGATACGCAGTATTTT,CASSYPAGGRTDTQYF